This T cell receptor beta chain was recovered during a study of beta chain features in type 1 diabetes. This clone was recorded many times. The sample carries other DNA sequences with the same CDR3. Expressed TCRB transcripts were sequenced after all isolated RNA was converted to cDNA. Sequencing used immunoSEQ multiplex PCR; TCRdb keeps in-frame clones, though not all of them. This repertoire shows under 400,000 clones, approximately 15% found once; its top ten account for 5.5% to 7.5%. Germline CDR1 is SGDLS and CDR2 is YYNGEE. Trimming took off 0 bases at V and 5 bases at J, with 11 bases between the two ends. The length of the CDR3 is 14 residues.

This receptor was identified in a young man in good health. The V call is TRBV9, the J call TRBJ2-5; D uncertain. Sequenced input: central memory CD4+ T cells from blood. As DNA, the CDR3 is TGTGCCAGCAGCGTAGCTCTAGTGGGGGAGACCCAGTACTTC. It encodes CASSVALVGETQYF.